This entry concerns a single TCR beta chain. Profiled with immunoSEQ multiplex PCR; TCRdb holds only in-frame clones, not every one. Here the sample spans about 290,000 clones, approximately 80% being singletons. The source of the sample is a study of blood T cell repertoires in COVID-19. The V segment lost 4 bases and the J segment 7 bases; nucleotides outside the gene matches: 13. Germline CDR1 reads MNHEY; CDR2 reads SVGAGI. This CDR3 spans 16 amino acids. This TCR was recovered from a woman between 50 and 59 years old with active or convalescent COVID-19. The sequencing input was peripheral blood. The chain couples TRBV6-5 to TRBJ1-5, with 7 bases identical to TRBD1. CDR3 DNA: TGTGCCAGCAGTTCCCCGAGACAGGGATCAGGGCAGCCCCAGCATTTT. Encoded protein: CASSSPRQGSGQPQHF.